The 26 T cell receptor beta chains below come from one sample, sequenced in a study of blood T cell repertoires in COVID-19. Clones were read by immunoSEQ multiplex PCR, and TCRdb kept only the in-frame ones, dropping some. The sample comprises around 130,000 clones, more than 70% of which are singletons, and 6.5% to 9% rests with the top ten. Sequences were obtained from peripheral blood. The receptors derive from a human donor in a cohort sampled during active COVID-19.

The chain employs TRBV27 and TRBJ1-1, with D unresolved. The CDR3 consists of 13 residues. Trimming stripped 5 bases from V and 5 bases from J, with 12 bases between. From germline, CDR1 is MNHEY and CDR2 SMNVEV (reference sequence). The DNA of the CDR3 is TGTGCCAGCAGTCCATGGGGAGGGACTGAAGCTTTCTTT. Protein product: CASSPWGGTEAFF.

This chain joins TRBV7-9 and TRBJ1-2, with D perhaps matching TRBD1 (6 bases). V lost 1 base to trimming and J lost 4 bases, with 16 bases between them. Germline assignment: CDR1 SEHNR and CDR2 FQNEAQ (reference sequence). The CDR3 has 16 amino acids. The DNA of the CDR3 is TGTGCCAGCAGCTTAGGGGGGACACAGACTATCTATGGCTACACCTTC. Its protein product is CASSLGGTQTIYGYTF.

This sequence joins TRBV5-1 and TRBJ2-5; D unresolved. The germline V gene encodes CDR1 SGHRS and CDR2 YFSETQ. V lost 1 base to trimming and J lost 7 bases, with 14 bases between them. This CDR3 spans 14 amino acids. CDR3 sequence (DNA): TGCGCCAGCAGCTTGTCTCCAGTCCCGGGGACCCAGTACTTC. This codes for CASSLSPVPGTQYF. Full variable domain (outside the CDR3, taken from reference TRBV5-1 and TRBJ2-5): KAGVTQTPRYLIKTRGQQVTLSCSPISGHRSVSWYQQTPGQGLQFLFEYFSETQRNKGNFPGRFSGRQFSNSRSEMNVSTLELGDSALYLCASSLSPVPGTQYFGPGTRLLVL.

This clone was detected ten times or more. The V call is TRBV3-1 (or the pseudogene TRBV3-2), the J call TRBJ2-7; 7 bases are a match to TRBD1. CDR3 length equals 15 residues. The V gene's germline CDR1 is LGHDT and CDR2 YNNKEL (reference sequence). V gave up 0 bases and J gave up 5 bases; unmatched junction bases: 7. The CDR3 region has the DNA TGTGCCAGCAGCCAAGATATAGGGGGCGGAGACGAGCAGTACTTC. This gives the protein CASSQDIGGGDEQYF.

J is TRBJ2-5 and V is TRBV7-9; 10 positions agree with TRBD2. After removal of 2 bases from V and 4 bases from J, the junction contained 7 bases not matched to a gene. The CDR3 runs to 16 residues. Germline lookup yields CDR1 SEHNR and CDR2 FQNEAQ (reference sequence). The CDR3 spells CASSLFGLAGVETQYF. The CDR3 DNA reads as TGTGCCAGCAGCTTATTTGGGCTAGCGGGAGTAGAGACCCAGTACTTC.

J is TRBJ2-7 and V is TRBV6-6; perhaps TRBD2 as D (6 bases). The germline gives CDR1 MNHNY, CDR2 SVGAGI (reference sequence). There are 14 residues in the CDR3. V lost 7 bases, J lost 0 bases, and 13 bases lay in between. CDR3: CASTTDGSSYEQYF. The CDR3 DNA is TGTGCCAGCACTACGGACGGGAGCTCCTACGAGCAGTACTTC.

The rearrangement links TRBV27 to TRBJ1-5; possibly TRBD1 for D (6 bases). CDR3 length: 15 amino acids. V dropped 1 base and J dropped 6 bases, with 13 bases sitting between them. CDR1 MNHEY and CDR2 SMNVEV come from the germline V gene (reference sequence). As DNA, the CDR3 is TGTGCCAGCAGTTTATGGGGGCGCAAGGGTCAGCCCCAGCATTTT. Translating it yields CASSLWGRKGQPQHF.

The rearrangement joins TRBV28 to TRBJ1-4; TRBD1 might be the D (5 bases). V was clipped by 2 bases and J by 7 bases, with 11 bases between them. The CDR3 has 14 residues. Germline CDR1 is MDHEN and CDR2 is SYDVKM. CDR3 sequence: CASSLRGGGEKLFF. CDR3 nucleotides: TGTGCCAGCAGTTTAAGGGGCGGGGGTGAAAAACTGTTTTTT. The complete variable domain, with remaining parts taken from reference TRBV28 and TRBJ1-4, reads DVKVTQSSRYLVKRTGEKVFLECVQDMDHENMFWYRQDPGLGLRLIYFSYDVKMKEKGDIPEGYSVSREKKERFSLILESASTNQTSMYLCASSLRGGGEKLFFGSGTQLSVL.

The CDR3 DNA reads TGTGCCAGCAGCGACAGTATAATGCCCCAGCATTTT. The encoded protein is CASSDSIMPQHF. The chain uses TRBV7-9 and TRBJ1-5, with a possible D match to TRBD1 (5 bases). This CDR3 contains 12 residues. Per the germline V gene, CDR1 is SEHNR and CDR2 is FQNEAQ (reference sequence). The V end was cut by 5 bases, the J end by 9 bases, with 11 bases between.

The chain joins TRBV18 to TRBJ1-1; the D is unclear. The V gene lost 1 base and the J gene lost 3 bases, with 6 bases spanning the gap. CDR3 size: 13 residues. Germline V gene lookup returns CDR1 KGHSH and CDR2 LQKENI. The CDR3 spells CASSPLRDTEAFF. CDR3 nucleotide sequence: TGTGCCAGCTCACCACTCCGAGACACTGAAGCTTTCTTT.

The V and J genes are TRBV5-6 and TRBJ1-6, with D unresolved. In germline, CDR1 is SGHDT, CDR2 YYEEEE. The length of the CDR3 is 15 residues. Trimming removed 0 bases at V and 9 bases at J, with 13 bases between. The CDR3: CASSLGGFDVSPLHF. The CDR3 nucleotides are TGTGCCAGCAGCTTGGGAGGGTTTGATGTTTCACCCCTCCACTTT.

The J gene is TRBJ1-3, the V gene TRBV5-1; D call uncertain. Trimming removed 4 bases at V and 0 bases at J, with 14 bases between. CDR3 size: 16 residues. Germline CDR1 SGHRS, CDR2 YFSETQ. Here the CDR3 DNA reads TGCGCCAGCAGCCCCGAACACAGTACCTCTGGAAACACCATATATTTT. It is translated as CASSPEHSTSGNTIYF.

This rearrangement joins TRBV15 to TRBJ1-2; the D is unclear. This CDR3 is 15 amino acids long. From germline, CDR1 is LNHNV and CDR2 YYDKDF (reference sequence). The V and J ends lost 7 bases and 1 base respectively, with 16 bases between them. The CDR3 sequence is CATTTGSLVNYGYTF. CDR3 in DNA: TGTGCCACCACCACGGGGAGTCTCGTTAACTATGGCTACACCTTC.

The J gene is TRBJ2-7, the V gene TRBV15; the D gene is possibly TRBD2 (7 bases). Germline V gene lookup returns CDR1 LNHNV and CDR2 YYDKDF (reference sequence). The ends were cut back, 5 bases at V and 5 bases at J, with 19 bases in the middle. The CDR3 is 15 amino acids. The CDR3 spells CATSVGTAGAHEQYF. CDR3 bases: TGTGCCACCAGCGTGGGAACTGCGGGGGCCCACGAGCAGTACTTC.

The chain combines TRBV6-1 with TRBJ1-1; D might be TRBD1 (5 bases). The germline gives CDR1 MNHNS, CDR2 SASEGT. The V and J ends lost 1 base and 5 bases respectively, with 11 bases between them. The CDR3 loop spans 14 amino acids. CDR3 protein: CASSEVRVSTEAFF. CDR3 nucleotide sequence: TGTGCCAGCAGTGAAGTCAGGGTCTCTACTGAAGCTTTCTTT.

V gene TRBV30 combines with J gene TRBJ2-7; a weak D match, TRBD1 (6 bases). Germline V gene sequence: CDR1 GTSNPN, CDR2 SVGIG (reference sequence). Trimming stripped 5 bases from V and 12 bases from J, with 14 bases between. The CDR3 extends over 10 amino acids. As DNA, the CDR3 is TGTGCCTGGCGACAGGTTCAGCTGTACTTC. Its translation: CAWRQVQLYF.

CDR3 in amino acids: CASSQPGGLPQPQHF. CDR3 sequence (DNA): TGTGCCAGCAGCCAGCCTGGGGGACTTCCTCAGCCCCAGCATTTT. The chain has TRBV28 and TRBJ1-5, with D tentatively TRBD1 (5 bases). In germline, CDR1 is MDHEN, CDR2 SYDVKM. This CDR3 has 15 residues. V lost 6 bases to trimming and J lost 6 bases, with 18 bases between them.

CDR3 sequence (DNA): TGTGCCAGCAGCGCCGGGACGGACAGCTCCTACGAGCAGTACTTC. This encodes CASSAGTDSSYEQYF. The gene calls are TRBV6-6 and TRBJ2-7, with D possibly TRBD1 on 6 matching bases. CDR3 length equals 15 residues. Germline V lookup: CDR1 MNHNY, CDR2 SVGAGI (reference sequence). Trimming stripped 6 bases from V and 0 bases from J, with 15 bases between.

This clone was detected only once. The chain joins TRBV24-1 to TRBJ2-1, with 9 bases that match TRBD1. With V trimmed by 8 bases and J by 7 bases, 5 bases remained unmatched. From germline, CDR1 is KGHDR and CDR2 SFDVKD. This CDR3 spans 13 amino acids. The CDR3 sequence is CATTSGTGNEQFF. The DNA for the CDR3 is TGTGCCACCACCTCCGGGACAGGGAATGAGCAGTTCTTC.

This clone turned up a few times. The J gene is TRBJ2-7, the V gene TRBV18; 12 bases align to TRBD2. Unmatched junction bases numbered 4, after V lost 3 bases and J lost 1 base. This CDR3 has 16 amino acids. Germline CDR1 is KGHSH and CDR2 is LQKENI. Here the CDR3 reads CASSPPTSGGSYEQYF. The CDR3 region has the DNA TGTGCCAGCTCACCCCCCACTAGCGGGGGGTCCTACGAGCAGTACTTC.

This chain links TRBV6-5 with TRBJ1-4; weak D call: TRBD1 (6 bases). Germline assignment: CDR1 MNHEY and CDR2 SVGAGI. The CDR3 length is 15 residues. V lost 7 bases and J 6 bases, leaving 18 bases between the germline ends. The CDR3 reads CASKPQGRFYEKLFF. CDR3 bases: TGTGCCAGCAAGCCACAGGGCCGGTTTTATGAAAAACTGTTTTTT.

V is TRBV6-5 and J is TRBJ2-7; 8 bases line up with TRBD1. V lost 6 bases to trimming and J lost 2 bases; unmatched junction nucleotides: 6. This CDR3 spans 14 amino acids. Germline CDR1 is MNHEY and CDR2 is SVGAGI. CDR3 nucleotide sequence: TGTGCCAGCAGAAAGGGACAGGAAACCTACGAGCAGTACTTC. Its protein is CASRKGQETYEQYF.

The chain is built from TRBV29-1 and TRBJ1-2; no reliable D call. V lost 4 bases and J lost 8, with 17 bases in between. This CDR3 has 13 amino acids. The V gene's germline CDR1 is SQVTM and CDR2 ANQGSEA. In DNA form, the CDR3 reads TGCAGCGTTGCCCCGAGCGGCTTCGGAGGCTACACCTTC. This codes for CSVAPSGFGGYTF.

This clone was seen a few times. The chain has TRBV11-2 and TRBJ2-7; the D is unclear. Trimming took off 5 bases at V and 3 bases at J, with 5 bases between the two ends. The germline gives CDR1 SGHAT, CDR2 FQNNGV. The CDR3 is 11 amino acids. DNA of the CDR3: TGTGCCAGCAGCCCCAACTACGAGCAGTACTTC. This codes for CASSPNYEQYF.

This clone was seen just once. The rearrangement links TRBV3-1 (or the pseudogene TRBV3-2) to TRBJ2-7, with 8 bases that match TRBD1. This CDR3 region has 16 residues. The ends lost 0 bases at V and 3 bases at J; junction bases unmatched: 7. The germline gives CDR1 LGHDT, CDR2 YNNKEL (reference sequence). CDR3 in amino acids: CASSQDQNRGIYEQYF. CDR3 nucleotide sequence: TGTGCCAGCAGCCAAGATCAGAACAGGGGGATCTACGAGCAGTACTTC.

V is TRBV30 and J is TRBJ2-5; D is ambiguous. The CDR3 has 12 amino acids. Germline V gives CDR1 GTSNPN, CDR2 SVGIG (reference sequence). V lost 7 bases and J lost 7, with 16 bases in between. In DNA form, the CDR3 reads TGTGCCTTGGCTCTTGGATCGGGGACCCAGTACTTC. This encodes CALALGSGTQYF.